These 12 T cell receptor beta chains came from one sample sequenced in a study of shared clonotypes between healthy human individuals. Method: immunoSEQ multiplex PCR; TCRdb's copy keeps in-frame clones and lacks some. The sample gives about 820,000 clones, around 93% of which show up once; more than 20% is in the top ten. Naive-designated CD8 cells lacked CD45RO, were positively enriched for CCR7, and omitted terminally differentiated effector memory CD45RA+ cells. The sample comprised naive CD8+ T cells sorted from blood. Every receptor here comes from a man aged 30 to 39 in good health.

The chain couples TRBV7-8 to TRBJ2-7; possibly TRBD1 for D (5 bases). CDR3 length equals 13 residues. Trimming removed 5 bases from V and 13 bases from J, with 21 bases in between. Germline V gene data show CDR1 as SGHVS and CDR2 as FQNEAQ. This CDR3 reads CASSPPFQGWKYF. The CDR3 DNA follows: TGTGCCAGCAGCCCTCCCTTCCAGGGTTGGAAATACTTC.

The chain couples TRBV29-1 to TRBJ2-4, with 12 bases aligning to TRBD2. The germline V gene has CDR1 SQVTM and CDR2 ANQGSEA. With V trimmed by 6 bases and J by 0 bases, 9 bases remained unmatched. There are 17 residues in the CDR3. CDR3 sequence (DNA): TGCAGCGTCAGGACTAGCGGGACGGTCCTAGCCAAAAACATTCAGTACTTC. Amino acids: CSVRTSGTVLAKNIQYF.

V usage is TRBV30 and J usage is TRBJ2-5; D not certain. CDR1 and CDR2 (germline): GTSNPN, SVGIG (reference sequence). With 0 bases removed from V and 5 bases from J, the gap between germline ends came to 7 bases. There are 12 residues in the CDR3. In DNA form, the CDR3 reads TGTGCCTGGAGTGTACTGATGGAGACCCAGTACTTC. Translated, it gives CAWSVLMETQYF.

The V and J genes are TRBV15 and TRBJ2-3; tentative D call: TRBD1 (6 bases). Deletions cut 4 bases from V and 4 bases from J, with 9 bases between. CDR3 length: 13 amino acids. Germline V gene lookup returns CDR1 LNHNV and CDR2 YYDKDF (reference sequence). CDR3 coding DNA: TGTGCCACCAGCAAAAACAGGGCAGATACGCAGTATTTT. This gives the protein CATSKNRADTQYF.

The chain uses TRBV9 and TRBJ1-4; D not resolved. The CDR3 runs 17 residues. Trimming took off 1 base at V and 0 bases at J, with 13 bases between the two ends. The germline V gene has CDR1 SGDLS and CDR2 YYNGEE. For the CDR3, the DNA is TGTGCCAGCAGCGTAACTGGATCGACAACAACTAATGAAAAACTGTTTTTT. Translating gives CASSVTGSTTTNEKLFF.

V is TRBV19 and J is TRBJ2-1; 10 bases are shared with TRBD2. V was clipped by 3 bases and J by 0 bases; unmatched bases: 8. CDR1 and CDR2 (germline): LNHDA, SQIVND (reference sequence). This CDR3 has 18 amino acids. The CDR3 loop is CASSMGLARGFSYNEQFF. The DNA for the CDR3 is TGTGCCAGTAGTATGGGACTAGCGCGTGGATTCTCCTACAATGAGCAGTTCTTC.

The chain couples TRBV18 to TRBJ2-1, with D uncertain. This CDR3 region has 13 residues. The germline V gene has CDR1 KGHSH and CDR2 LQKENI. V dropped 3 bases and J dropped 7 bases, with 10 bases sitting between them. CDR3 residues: CASSPSGGNEQFF. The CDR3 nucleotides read TGTGCCAGCTCACCCTCCGGTGGAAATGAGCAGTTCTTC.

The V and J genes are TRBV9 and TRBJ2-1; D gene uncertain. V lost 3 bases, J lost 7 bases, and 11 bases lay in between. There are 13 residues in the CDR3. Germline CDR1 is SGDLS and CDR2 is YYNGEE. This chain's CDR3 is CASSATLVNEQFF. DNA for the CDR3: TGTGCCAGCAGCGCCACTCTAGTTAATGAGCAGTTCTTC.

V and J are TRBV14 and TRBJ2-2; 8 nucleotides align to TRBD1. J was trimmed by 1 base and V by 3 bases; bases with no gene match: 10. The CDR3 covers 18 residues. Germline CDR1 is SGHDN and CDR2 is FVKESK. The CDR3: CASSQDRVALRNTGELFF. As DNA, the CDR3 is TGTGCCAGCAGCCAGGACAGGGTTGCACTTAGGAACACCGGGGAGCTGTTTTTT.

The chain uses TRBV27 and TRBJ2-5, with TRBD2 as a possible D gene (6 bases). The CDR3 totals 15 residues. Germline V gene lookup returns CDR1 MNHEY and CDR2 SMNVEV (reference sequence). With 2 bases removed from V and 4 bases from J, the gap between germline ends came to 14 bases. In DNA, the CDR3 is TGTGCCAGCAGTTTAAGCGTTGAGGGAGGAGAGACCCAGTACTTC. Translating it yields CASSLSVEGGETQYF.

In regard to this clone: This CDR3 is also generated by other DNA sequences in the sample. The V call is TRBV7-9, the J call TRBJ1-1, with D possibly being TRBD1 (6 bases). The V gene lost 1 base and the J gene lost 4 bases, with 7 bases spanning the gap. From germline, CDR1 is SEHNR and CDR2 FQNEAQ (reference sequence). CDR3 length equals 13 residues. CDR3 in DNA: TGTGCCAGCAGCTTAGGGGGGGCCACTGAAGCTTTCTTT. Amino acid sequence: CASSLGGATEAFF.

The CDR3 DNA reads as TGTGCCAGCAGCCCGCGGACAGGGGGCATAATTTATGAAAAACTGTTTTTT. Amino acids: CASSPRTGGIIYEKLFF. This sequence joins TRBV7-9 and TRBJ1-4; 11 nucleotides match TRBD1. V dropped 5 bases and J dropped 6; count of bases not matched to a gene: 11. Per the germline V gene, CDR1 is SEHNR and CDR2 is FQNEAQ (reference sequence). This CDR3 region has 17 residues. Variable domain in full (rest from reference TRBV7-9 and TRBJ1-4): DTGVSQNPRHKITKRGQNVTFRCDPISEHNRLYWYRQTLGQGPEFLTYFQNEAQLEKSRLLSDRFSAERPKGSFSTLEIQRTEQGDSAMYLCASSPRTGGIIYEKLFFGSGTQLSVL.